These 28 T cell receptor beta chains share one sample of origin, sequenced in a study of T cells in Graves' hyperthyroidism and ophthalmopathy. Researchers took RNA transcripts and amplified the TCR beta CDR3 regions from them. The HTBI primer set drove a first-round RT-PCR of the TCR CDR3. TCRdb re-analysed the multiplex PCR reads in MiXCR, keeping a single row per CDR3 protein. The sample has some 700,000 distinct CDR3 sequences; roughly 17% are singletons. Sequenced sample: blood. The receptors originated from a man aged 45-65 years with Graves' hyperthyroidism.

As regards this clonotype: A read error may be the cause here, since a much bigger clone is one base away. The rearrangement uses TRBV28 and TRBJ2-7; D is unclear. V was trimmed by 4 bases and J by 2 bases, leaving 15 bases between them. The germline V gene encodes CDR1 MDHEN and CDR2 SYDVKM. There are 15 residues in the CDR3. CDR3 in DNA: TGTGCCAGCAGTTATGCTTCGCAAACTCCCTACGAGCAGTACTTC. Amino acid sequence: CASSYASQTPYEQYF.

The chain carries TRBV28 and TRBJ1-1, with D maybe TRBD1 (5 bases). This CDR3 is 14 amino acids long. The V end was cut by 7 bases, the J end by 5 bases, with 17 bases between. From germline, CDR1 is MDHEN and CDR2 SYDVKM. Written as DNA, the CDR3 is TGTGCCAGCACCGACCGAGGGGACTGGACTGAAGCTTTCTTT. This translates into CASTDRGDWTEAFF.

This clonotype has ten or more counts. CDR3 sequence reads: CASRAGQGATDTQYF. Written as DNA, the CDR3 is TGTGCCAGCAGGGCGGGACAGGGGGCAACAGATACGCAGTATTTT. This chain connects TRBV7-8 to TRBJ2-3; 12 nucleotides agree with TRBD1. V shed 6 bases, J shed 3 bases, and the junction held 4 bases outside the gene matches. The CDR3 sequence is 15 residues long. Germline V gene data show CDR1 as SGHVS and CDR2 as FQNEAQ.

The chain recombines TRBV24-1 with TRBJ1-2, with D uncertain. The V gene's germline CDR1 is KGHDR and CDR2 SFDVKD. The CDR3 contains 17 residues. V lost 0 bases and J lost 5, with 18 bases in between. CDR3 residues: CATSDLTPGLPWYGYTF. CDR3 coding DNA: TGTGCCACCAGTGATTTGACTCCAGGCCTCCCATGGTATGGCTACACCTTC.

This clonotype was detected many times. The chain's CDR3 is CASSLPVSTDTQYF. DNA for the CDR3: TGTGCCAGCAGCTTACCAGTTAGCACAGATACGCAGTATTTT. V and J are TRBV7-9 and TRBJ2-3, with unresolved D. The CDR3 is 14 residues long. From germline, CDR1 is SEHNR and CDR2 FQNEAQ (reference sequence). V was clipped by 2 bases and J by 0 bases, with 6 bases between them.

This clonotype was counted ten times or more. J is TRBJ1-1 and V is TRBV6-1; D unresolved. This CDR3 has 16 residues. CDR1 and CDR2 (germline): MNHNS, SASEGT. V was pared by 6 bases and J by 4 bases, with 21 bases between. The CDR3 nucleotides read TGTGCCAGCAGGTTTCCGGACGTGGGAGTTGTCACTGAAGCTTTCTTT. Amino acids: CASRFPDVGVVTEAFF.

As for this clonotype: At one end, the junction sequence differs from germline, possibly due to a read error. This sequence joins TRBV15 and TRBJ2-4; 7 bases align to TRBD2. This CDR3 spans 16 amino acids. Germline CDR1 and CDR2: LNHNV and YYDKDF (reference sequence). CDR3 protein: CATSGDRAGRIDIQYF. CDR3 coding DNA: TGTGCCACCAGCGGAGATCGAGCGGGACGGATTGACATTCAGTACTTC.

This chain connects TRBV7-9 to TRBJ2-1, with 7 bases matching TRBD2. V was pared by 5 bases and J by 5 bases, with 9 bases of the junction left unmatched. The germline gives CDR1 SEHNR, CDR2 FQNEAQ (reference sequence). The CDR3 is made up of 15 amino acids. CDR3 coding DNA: TGTGCCAGCAGCCGTATAGCGGGTGGAAACAATGAGCAGTTCTTC. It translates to CASSRIAGGNNEQFF.

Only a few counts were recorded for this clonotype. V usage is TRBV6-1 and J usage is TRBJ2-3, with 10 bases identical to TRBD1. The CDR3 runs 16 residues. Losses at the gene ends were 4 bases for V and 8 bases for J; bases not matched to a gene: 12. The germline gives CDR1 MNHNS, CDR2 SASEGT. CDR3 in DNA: TGTGCCAGCAGTGGAATTCCGGGACAGGGGATGCGTACGCAGTATTTT. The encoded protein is CASSGIPGQGMRTQYF.

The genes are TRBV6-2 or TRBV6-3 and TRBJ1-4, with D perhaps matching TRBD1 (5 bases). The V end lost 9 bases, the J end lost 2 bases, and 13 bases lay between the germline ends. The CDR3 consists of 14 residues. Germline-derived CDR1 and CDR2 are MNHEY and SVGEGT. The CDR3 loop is CASRFGGTNEKLFF. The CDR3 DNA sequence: TGTGCCAGTAGGTTCGGGGGGACTAATGAAAAACTGTTTTTT.

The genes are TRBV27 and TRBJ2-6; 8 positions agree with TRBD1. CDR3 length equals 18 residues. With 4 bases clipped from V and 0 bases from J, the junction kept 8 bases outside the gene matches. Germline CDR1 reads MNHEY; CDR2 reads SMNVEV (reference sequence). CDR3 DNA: TGTGCCAGCAGTTCCGTAGGACAGGGAGACTCTGGGGCCAACGTCCTGACTTTC. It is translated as CASSSVGQGDSGANVLTF.

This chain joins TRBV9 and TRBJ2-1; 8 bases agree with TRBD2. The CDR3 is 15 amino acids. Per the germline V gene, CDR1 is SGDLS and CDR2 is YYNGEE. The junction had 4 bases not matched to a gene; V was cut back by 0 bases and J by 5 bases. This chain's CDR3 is CASSVGTSSDNEQFF. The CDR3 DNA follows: TGTGCCAGCAGCGTAGGGACTAGCAGCGACAATGAGCAGTTCTTC.

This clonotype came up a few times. The CDR3 DNA reads TGTGCCAGCAGCTCGCGGACAGGGGGTATCGGGGAGCTGTTTTTT. This translates into CASSSRTGGIGELFF. V gene TRBV9 combines with J gene TRBJ2-2; TRBD1 matches 10 bases. There are 15 residues in the CDR3. Germline assignment: CDR1 SGDLS and CDR2 YYNGEE. The junction had 7 bases not matched to a gene; V was cut back by 4 bases and J by 7 bases. Supplemented by reference TRBV9 and TRBJ2-2, the full variable domain reads DSGVTQTPKHLITATGQRVTLRCSPRSGDLSVYWYQQSLDQGLQFLIQYYNGEERAKGNILERFSAQQFPDLHSELNLSSLELGDSALYFCASSSRTGGIGELFFGEGSRLTVL.

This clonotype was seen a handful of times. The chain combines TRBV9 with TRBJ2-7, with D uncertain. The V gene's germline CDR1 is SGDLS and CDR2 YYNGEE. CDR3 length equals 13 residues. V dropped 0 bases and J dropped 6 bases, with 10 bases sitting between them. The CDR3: CASSVDVGSEQYF. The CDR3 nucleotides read TGTGCCAGCAGCGTAGATGTAGGGTCCGAGCAGTACTTC.

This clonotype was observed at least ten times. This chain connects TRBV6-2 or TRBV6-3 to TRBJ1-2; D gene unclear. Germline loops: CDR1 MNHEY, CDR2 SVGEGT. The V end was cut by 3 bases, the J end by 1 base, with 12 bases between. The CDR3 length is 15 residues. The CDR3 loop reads CASSYFGRINYGYTF. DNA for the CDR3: TGTGCCAGCAGTTATTTCGGGAGAATTAACTATGGCTACACCTTC.

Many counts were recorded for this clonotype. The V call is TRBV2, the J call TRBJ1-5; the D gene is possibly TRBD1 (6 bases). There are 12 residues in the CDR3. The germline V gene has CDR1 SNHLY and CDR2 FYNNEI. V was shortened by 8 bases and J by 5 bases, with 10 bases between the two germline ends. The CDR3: CASRDTDQPQHF. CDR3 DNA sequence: TGTGCCAGCCGGGACACCGATCAGCCCCAGCATTTT.

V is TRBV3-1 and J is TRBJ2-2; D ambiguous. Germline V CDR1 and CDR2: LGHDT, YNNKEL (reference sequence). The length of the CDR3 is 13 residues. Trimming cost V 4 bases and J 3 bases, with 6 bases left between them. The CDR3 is CASSLIDTGELFF. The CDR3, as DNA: TGTGCCAGCAGCCTTATAGACACCGGGGAGCTGTTTTTT.

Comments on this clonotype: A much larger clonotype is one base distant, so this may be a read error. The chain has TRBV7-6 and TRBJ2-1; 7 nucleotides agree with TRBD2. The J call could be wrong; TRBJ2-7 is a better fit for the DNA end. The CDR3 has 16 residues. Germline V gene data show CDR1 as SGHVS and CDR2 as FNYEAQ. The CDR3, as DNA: TGTGCCAGCAGCCTGTGGACTAGACACTCCTACAATGAGCAGTACTTC. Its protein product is CASSLWTRHSYNEQYF.

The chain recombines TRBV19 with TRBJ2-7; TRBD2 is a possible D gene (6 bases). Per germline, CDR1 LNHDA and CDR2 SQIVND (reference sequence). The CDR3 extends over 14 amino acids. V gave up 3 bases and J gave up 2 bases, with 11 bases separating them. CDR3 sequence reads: CASSMRDVTYEQYF. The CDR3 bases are TGTGCCAGTAGTATGCGGGACGTAACCTACGAGCAGTACTTC. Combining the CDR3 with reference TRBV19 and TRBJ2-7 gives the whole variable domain DGGITQSPKYLFRKEGQNVTLSCEQNLNHDAMYWYRQDPGQGLRLIYYSQIVNDFQKGDIAEGYSVSREKKESFPLTVTSAQKNPTAFYLCASSMRDVTYEQYFGPGTRLTVT.

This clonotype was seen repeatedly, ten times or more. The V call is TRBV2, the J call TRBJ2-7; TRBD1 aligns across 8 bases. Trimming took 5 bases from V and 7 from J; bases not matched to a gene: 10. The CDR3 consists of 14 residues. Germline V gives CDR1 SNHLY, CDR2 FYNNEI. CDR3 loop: CASSTQGALREQYF. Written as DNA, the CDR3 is TGTGCCAGCAGTACCCAGGGGGCCCTACGAGAGCAGTACTTC.

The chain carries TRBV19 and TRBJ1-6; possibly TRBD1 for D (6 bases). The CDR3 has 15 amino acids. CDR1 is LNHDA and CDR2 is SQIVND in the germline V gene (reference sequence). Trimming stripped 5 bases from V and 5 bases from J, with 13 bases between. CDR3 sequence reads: CASSRTVNNNSPLHF. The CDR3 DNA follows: TGTGCCAGTAGTCGGACAGTTAACAATAATTCACCCCTCCACTTT.

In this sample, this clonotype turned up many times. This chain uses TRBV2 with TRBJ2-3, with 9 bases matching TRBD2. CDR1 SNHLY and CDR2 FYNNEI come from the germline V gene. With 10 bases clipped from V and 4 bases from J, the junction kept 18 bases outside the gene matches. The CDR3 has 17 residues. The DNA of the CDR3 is TGTGCCACGTCGTCTCCTAGCGGGATCGTTTTGGCAGATACGCAGTATTTT. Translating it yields CATSSPSGIVLADTQYF.

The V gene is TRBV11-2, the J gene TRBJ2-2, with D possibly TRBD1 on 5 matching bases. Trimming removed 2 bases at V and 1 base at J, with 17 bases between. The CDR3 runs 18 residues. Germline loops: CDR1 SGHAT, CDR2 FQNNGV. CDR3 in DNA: TGTGCCAGCAGCTTATCTAGTGCTAGGGGCAGGAACACCGGGGAGCTGTTTTTT. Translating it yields CASSLSSARGRNTGELFF.

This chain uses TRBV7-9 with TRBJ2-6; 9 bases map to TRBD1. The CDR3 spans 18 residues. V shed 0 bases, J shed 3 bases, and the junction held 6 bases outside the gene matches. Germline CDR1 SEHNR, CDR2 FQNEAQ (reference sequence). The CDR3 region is CASSLAWTGEYGANVLTF. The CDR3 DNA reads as TGTGCCAGCAGCTTAGCCTGGACAGGGGAGTATGGGGCCAACGTCCTGACTTTC.

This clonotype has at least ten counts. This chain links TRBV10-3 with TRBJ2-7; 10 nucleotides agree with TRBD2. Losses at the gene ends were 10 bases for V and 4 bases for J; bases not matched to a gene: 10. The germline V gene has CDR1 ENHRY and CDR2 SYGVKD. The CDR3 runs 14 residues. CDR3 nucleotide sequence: TGTGCCACCGAAGTAGCGGGAGGTGGGTACGAGCAGTACTTC. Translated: CATEVAGGGYEQYF.

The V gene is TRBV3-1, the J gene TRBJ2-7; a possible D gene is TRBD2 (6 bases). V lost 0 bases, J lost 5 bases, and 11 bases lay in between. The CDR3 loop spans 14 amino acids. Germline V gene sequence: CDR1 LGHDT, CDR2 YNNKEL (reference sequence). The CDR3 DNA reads TGTGCCAGCAGCCAAGATTGGGGGGAACACGAGCAGTACTTC. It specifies CASSQDWGEHEQYF.

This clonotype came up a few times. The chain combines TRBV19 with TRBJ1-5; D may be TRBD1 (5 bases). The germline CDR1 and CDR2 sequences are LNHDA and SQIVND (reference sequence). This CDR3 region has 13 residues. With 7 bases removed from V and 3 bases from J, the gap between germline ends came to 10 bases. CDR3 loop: CASMGRANQPQHF. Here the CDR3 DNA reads TGTGCCAGTATGGGCAGGGCCAATCAGCCCCAGCATTTT. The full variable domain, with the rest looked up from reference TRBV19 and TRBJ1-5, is DGGITQSPKYLFRKEGQNVTLSCEQNLNHDAMYWYRQDPGQGLRLIYYSQIVNDFQKGDIAEGYSVSREKKESFPLTVTSAQKNPTAFYLCASMGRANQPQHFGDGTRLSIL.

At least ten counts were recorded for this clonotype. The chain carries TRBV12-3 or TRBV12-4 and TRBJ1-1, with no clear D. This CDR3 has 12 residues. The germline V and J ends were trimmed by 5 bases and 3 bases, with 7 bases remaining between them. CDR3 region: CASSQDYTEAFF. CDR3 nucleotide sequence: TGTGCCAGCAGTCAAGACTACACTGAAGCTTTCTTT.